One sample yielded the 30 T cell receptor beta chains listed below, sequenced in a study of OX40 agonist ivuxolimab in advanced cancers. Here immunoSEQ multiplex PCR was the method, and the copy in TCRdb shows in-frame clones only, minus some. The sample has around 84,000 clones; 85% to 95% are singletons. Sequenced material: CD4+ or CD8+ T cells sorted from blood, taken in a trial of the OX40 agonist ivuxolimab. The receptors come from an adult with an advanced solid tumor such as melanoma, head and neck, liver or kidney cancer.

The chain recombines TRBV4-2 with TRBJ1-2, with no clear D. The ends were cut back, 0 bases at V and 3 bases at J, with 20 bases in the middle. Looked up from germline, CDR1 is LGHNA and CDR2 is YNFKEQ. The CDR3 is made up of 18 amino acids. The CDR3 nucleotides are TGTGCCAGCAGCCAAGATCTCGCCCGGGAGCGTGCCCACTATGGCTACACCTTC. This gives the protein CASSQDLARERAHYGYTF.

The rearrangement uses TRBV19 and TRBJ2-2; the match to TRBD2 covers 12 bases. This CDR3 contains 17 residues. Germline V gives CDR1 LNHDA, CDR2 SQIVND (reference sequence). The trim removed 5 bases at V and 4 bases at J, leaving 8 bases unmatched. The CDR3 DNA reads as TGTGCCAGTAGTTTATCCCGGACTAGCGGGACCACCGGGGAGCTGTTTTTT. Translated: CASSLSRTSGTTGELFF. The full variable domain, with the rest looked up from reference TRBV19 and TRBJ2-2, is DGGITQSPKYLFRKEGQNVTLSCEQNLNHDAMYWYRQDPGQGLRLIYYSQIVNDFQKGDIAEGYSVSREKKESFPLTVTSAQKNPTAFYLCASSLSRTSGTTGELFFGEGSRLTVL.

The CDR3 DNA reads as TGTGCCAGCAGAAAGGAAGTGGGTTCTCGCGGAAACATTCAGTACTTC. This gives the protein CASRKEVGSRGNIQYF. The gene calls are TRBV5-6 and TRBJ2-4; no definite D call. This CDR3 comprises 16 residues. Germline assignment: CDR1 SGHDT and CDR2 YYEEEE. Between the trimmed V and J ends, which lost 5 bases and 6 bases, there was a span of 21 bases.

This clone has more than one count but fewer than ten. For the CDR3, the DNA is TGTGCCACCTCGAAACACAACTATGGCTACACCTTC. Its translation: CATSKHNYGYTF. The chain employs TRBV6-5 and TRBJ1-2, with unresolved D. CDR1 and CDR2 (germline): MNHEY, SVGAGI. V dropped 10 bases and J dropped 2 bases, with 11 bases sitting between them. This CDR3 spans 12 amino acids.

CDR3 protein: CASSLGEDRGGYTEAFF. CDR3 DNA: TGTGCCAGCAGCTTGGGGGAAGACAGGGGAGGCTACACTGAAGCTTTCTTT. V gene TRBV5-4 combines with J gene TRBJ1-1; 8 nucleotides match TRBD1. V was pared by 0 bases and J by 3 bases, with 10 bases of the junction left unmatched. The CDR3 covers 17 residues. CDR1 is SGHNT and CDR2 is YYREEE in the germline V gene (reference sequence). Looking up the rest from reference TRBV5-4 and TRBJ1-1 gives the full variable domain: ETGVTQSPTHLIKTRGQQVTLRCSSQSGHNTVSWYQQALGQGPQFIFQYYREEENGRGNFPPRFSGLQFPNYSSELNVNALELDDSALYLCASSLGEDRGGYTEAFFGQGTRLTVV.

The chain is built from TRBV28 and TRBJ1-3, with TRBD1 identical over 8 bases. The germline V gene encodes CDR1 MDHEN and CDR2 SYDVKM. The ends lost 5 bases at V and 4 bases at J; junction bases unmatched: 10. The CDR3 is 16 residues long. The CDR3 bases are TGTGCCAGCAGTCCCCCGGGGACAGGACCGGGAAACACCATATATTTT. Protein product: CASSPPGTGPGNTIYF. The variable domain in full, with the rest retrieved from reference TRBV28 and TRBJ1-3, is DVKVTQSSRYLVKRTGEKVFLECVQDMDHENMFWYRQDPGLGLRLIYFSYDVKMKEKGDIPEGYSVSREKKERFSLILESASTNQTSMYLCASSPPGTGPGNTIYFGEGSWLTVV.

A few counts support this clone. CDR3 nucleotides: TGTGCCAGCAGCTCCGCTCCCGGAGGATATGGCTACACCTTC. It is translated as CASSSAPGGYGYTF. The chain combines TRBV6-5 with TRBJ1-2; D remains unclear. The CDR3 is 14 amino acids. CDR1 is MNHEY and CDR2 is SVGAGI in the germline V gene. Trimming cost V 6 bases and J 5 bases, with 16 bases left between them.

The rearrangement joins TRBV15 to TRBJ2-1; TRBD2 agrees at 8 bases. Unmatched junction bases numbered 5, after V lost 2 bases and J lost 11 bases. The CDR3 is made up of 13 amino acids. Germline CDR1 is LNHNV and CDR2 is YYDKDF (reference sequence). The CDR3 DNA reads as TGTGCCACCAGCAGATCCGAGCGGGAGCAGCAGTTCTTC. It codes for CATSRSEREQQFF.

CDR3 in amino acids: CASSPQAGGLETQYF. CDR3 nucleotides: TGCGCCAGCAGCCCTCAAGCGGGAGGGCTGGAGACCCAGTACTTC. The rearrangement links TRBV5-1 to TRBJ2-5; TRBD2 agrees at 10 bases. The CDR3 has 15 amino acids. Losses at the gene ends were 4 bases for V and 5 bases for J; bases not matched to a gene: 8. CDR1 and CDR2 (germline): SGHRS, YFSETQ.

V and J are TRBV13 and TRBJ2-5, with 10 bases lining up with TRBD2. Trimming cost V 5 bases and J 2 bases; bases outside gene matches: 2. The CDR3 has 14 residues. Germline V gives CDR1 PRHDT, CDR2 FYEKMQ (reference sequence). The CDR3 is CASSRAGGQETQYF. In DNA form, the CDR3 reads TGTGCCAGCAGCCGAGCGGGGGGGCAAGAGACCCAGTACTTC.

This clone was recorded once. This sequence joins TRBV7-2 and TRBJ1-1; no definite D call. V gave up 7 bases and J gave up 1 base, with 10 bases separating them. The germline V gene has CDR1 SGHTA and CDR2 FQGNSA. This CDR3 is built from 13 residues. The CDR3 sequence: CASTKEWNTEAFF. The DNA for the CDR3 is TGTGCCAGCACAAAAGAGTGGAACACTGAAGCTTTCTTT.

Notes on this clone: An end of the junction does not agree with germline; a read error may underlie this. V and J are TRBV11-3 and TRBJ2-5, with D perhaps assigned TRBD1 or TRBD2 (5 bases each). Germline-derived CDR1 and CDR2 are SGHNT and YENEEA. This CDR3 spans 14 amino acids. In DNA, the CDR3 is TGTGTCAGCAGCGTAGGGACGTCTCAAGAGACCCAGTACTTC. It encodes CVSSVGTSQETQYF.

V is TRBV7-9 and J is TRBJ1-2; D gene uncertain. The CDR3 extends over 13 amino acids. V lost 3 bases, J lost 7 bases, and 12 bases lay in between. Germline V gene lookup returns CDR1 SEHNR and CDR2 FQNEAQ (reference sequence). The CDR3 region has the DNA TGTGCCAGCAGCTTTGAACAGAGTGCTGGCTACACCTTC. It is translated as CASSFEQSAGYTF.

The rearrangement joins TRBV28 to TRBJ2-1, with 7 bases identical to TRBD1. V lost 6 bases, J lost 7 bases, and 12 bases stayed unmatched. Germline V gives CDR1 MDHEN, CDR2 SYDVKM. This CDR3 has 15 amino acids. The DNA for the CDR3 is TGTGCCAGCAGAAGGGGGACAGAGCGGACGAATGAGCAGTTCTTC. This codes for CASRRGTERTNEQFF.

This clone was seen a few times. The chain has TRBV10-1 and TRBJ1-2; perhaps TRBD1 as D (6 bases). Germline values: CDR1 WNHNN, CDR2 SYGVQD (reference sequence). Trimming shortened V by 8 bases and J by 8 bases, and 18 bases separated the two germline ends. This CDR3 has 13 residues. This CDR3 reads CASGRHRDRGYTF. The CDR3 bases are TGCGCCAGCGGCAGGCACAGGGATCGCGGCTACACCTTC.

The J gene is TRBJ2-3, the V gene TRBV5-1, with D possibly TRBD1 on 5 matching bases. The germline V gene encodes CDR1 SGHRS and CDR2 YFSETQ. This CDR3 spans 16 amino acids. Trimming left V 4 bases short and J 3 bases short, with 18 bases between. The CDR3 DNA sequence: TGCGCCAGCAGCCTGACCGGACACCCAGGGACAGATACGCAGTATTTT. This codes for CASSLTGHPGTDTQYF.

In this sample, this clone turned up once. The rearrangement joins TRBV28 to TRBJ1-5; D unresolved. CDR3 size: 11 residues. Germline loops: CDR1 MDHEN, CDR2 SYDVKM. V gave up 5 bases and J gave up 3 bases, with 2 bases separating them. CDR3 DNA: TGTGCCAGCAGTCACAATCAGCCCCAGCATTTT. It codes for CASSHNQPQHF.

The genes are TRBV15 and TRBJ2-1; no clear D. CDR3 length: 16 residues. The V gene's germline CDR1 is LNHNV and CDR2 YYDKDF (reference sequence). V gave up 0 bases and J gave up 5 bases, with 14 bases separating them. CDR3: CATSRDGIASHNEQFF. DNA of the CDR3: TGTGCCACCAGCAGAGATGGAATAGCTAGTCACAATGAGCAGTTCTTC.

Here the CDR3 DNA reads TGTGCCATCAGGAGGGACGGAAGCTCCTACAATGAGCAGTTCTTC. As protein: CAIRRDGSSYNEQFF. The chain links TRBV10-3 to TRBJ2-1; D might be TRBD1 or TRBD2, each matching 5 bases. V lost 6 bases, J lost 0 bases, and 12 bases lay in between. The germline CDR1 and CDR2 sequences are ENHRY and SYGVKD. This CDR3 region has 15 residues.

The chain uses TRBV5-4 and TRBJ2-2; D not resolved. This CDR3 is built from 15 residues. Per the germline V gene, CDR1 is SGHNT and CDR2 is YYREEE (reference sequence). V lost 5 bases and J lost 0, with 11 bases in between. The CDR3 DNA sequence: TGTGCCAGCAGGCTAGGTGGAGCGAACACCGGGGAGCTGTTTTTT. Translation: CASRLGGANTGELFF.

The V call is TRBV30, the J call TRBJ2-1; unclear D gene. Germline V gene data show CDR1 as GTSNPN and CDR2 as SVGIG (reference sequence). The CDR3 loop spans 13 amino acids. Trimming removed 1 base at V and 4 bases at J, with 8 bases between. The CDR3 spells CAWSARGYNEQFF. The CDR3 nucleotides are TGTGCCTGGAGTGCTCGAGGTTACAATGAGCAGTTCTTC.

V usage is TRBV9 and J usage is TRBJ2-3; D is undetermined. The CDR3 sequence is 13 residues long. Germline CDR1 reads SGDLS; CDR2 reads YYNGEE. V lost 4 bases and J 5 bases, leaving 11 bases between the germline ends. In DNA form, the CDR3 reads TGTGCCAGCAGCTCTGACCCGGGAGATACGCAGTATTTT. This sequence encodes CASSSDPGDTQYF.

This chain joins TRBV5-1 and TRBJ2-7; D may be TRBD2 (5 bases). Between the trimmed V and J ends, which lost 3 bases and 1 base, there was a span of 11 bases. Per the germline V gene, CDR1 is SGHRS and CDR2 is YFSETQ. The CDR3 contains 14 residues. CDR3 in DNA: TGCGCCAGCAGCTCCGGACTTCCTTCCTACGAGCAGTACTTC. Protein: CASSSGLPSYEQYF.

This chain uses TRBV11-2 with TRBJ2-7; D perhaps matches TRBD2 (5 bases). Germline lookup yields CDR1 SGHAT and CDR2 FQNNGV. The CDR3 extends over 13 amino acids. Trimming pared 5 bases from V and 5 bases from J, leaving 13 bases between. CDR3 in amino acids: CASSHARRDEQYF. As DNA, the CDR3 is TGTGCCAGCAGCCATGCCAGGCGGGACGAGCAGTACTTC.

The chain couples TRBV5-1 to TRBJ2-3; perhaps TRBD1 as D (5 bases). The CDR3 is 15 amino acids. The V and J ends lost 3 bases and 1 base respectively, with 12 bases between them. Germline V gene lookup returns CDR1 SGHRS and CDR2 YFSETQ. The DNA of the CDR3 is TGCGCCAGCAGCTGGATGACAGTTGGCACAGATACGCAGTATTTT. It encodes CASSWMTVGTDTQYF.

The chain combines TRBV7-2 with TRBJ2-7, with 9 bases matching TRBD1. Germline V gene sequence: CDR1 SGHTA, CDR2 FQGNSA. Trimming took 8 bases from V and 4 from J; bases not matched to a gene: 12. The length of the CDR3 is 15 residues. CDR3 residues: CASAGTGTGPYEQYF. CDR3 nucleotide sequence: TGTGCCAGCGCCGGGACCGGGACAGGGCCTTACGAGCAGTACTTC.

The rearrangement uses TRBV5-1 and TRBJ2-1, with 8 nucleotides matching TRBD2. Germline V gene sequence: CDR1 SGHRS, CDR2 YFSETQ. After removal of 4 bases from V and 0 bases from J, the junction contained 3 bases not matched to a gene. This CDR3 contains 15 residues. The CDR3 DNA follows: TGCGCCAGCAGCGTAAGCGGGGGCTCCTACAATGAGCAGTTCTTC. This gives the protein CASSVSGGSYNEQFF.

The chain combines TRBV5-1 with TRBJ2-3, with D perhaps TRBD1 or TRBD2 (5 bases each). This CDR3 has 16 residues. The germline gives CDR1 SGHRS, CDR2 YFSETQ. V was trimmed by 4 bases and J by 4 bases, leaving 19 bases between them. The DNA of the CDR3 is TGCGCCAGCAGCCTAACTCCGGGGCAAGGGGCAGATACGCAGTATTTT. As protein: CASSLTPGQGADTQYF.

The chain combines TRBV5-6 with TRBJ1-1, with no clear D. Germline V gene sequence: CDR1 SGHDT, CDR2 YYEEEE. V lost 0 bases and J 4 bases, leaving 13 bases between the germline ends. CDR3 length: 15 residues. The DNA of the CDR3 is TGTGCCAGCAGCTTGGCTGGCTGGGGTCCCACTGAAGCTTTCTTT. Translated: CASSLAGWGPTEAFF.

The rearrangement links TRBV28 to TRBJ2-7, with a tentative D call TRBD2 (6 bases). The CDR3 is made up of 15 amino acids. V dropped 4 bases and J dropped 2 bases, with 15 bases sitting between them. Looked up from germline, CDR1 is MDHEN and CDR2 is SYDVKM. In DNA, the CDR3 is TGTGCCAGCAGTTCAGCCGGGACTGATACCTACGAGCAGTACTTC. Amino acid sequence: CASSSAGTDTYEQYF.